This T cell receptor beta chain was obtained from a study of cytomegalovirus exposure and HLA in healthy donors. Study summary: The early release's HLA-typed donors yielded roughly 85 million unique TCRs.

Whole-study results and caveats: Cytomegalovirus-associated TCR beta chains were listed, numbering some 150.

Vbeta (60) and Jbeta (13) primers were used in the PCR. Produced via immunoSEQ multiplex PCR; TCRdb's table is partial and in-frame only. The sample lists more than 80,000 clones; about three quarters were seen once. V lost 0 bases, J lost 4 bases, and 16 bases lay in between. CDR1 and CDR2 (germline): MNHNS, SASEGT. CDR3 length: 17 amino acids. Remarks on this clone: Its specificity is unknown.

Sequences were obtained from PBMCs. The chain combines TRBV6-1 with TRBJ1-5, with a weak D call TRBD1 (6 bases). The TCR originated in a human donor in good health. The CDR3, as DNA: TGTGCCAGCAGTGAAGCAGCGGGGGCCGGGGGAAATCAGCCCCAGCATTTT. The encoded protein is CASSEAAGAGGNQPQHF.